The T cell receptor beta chain under discussion was sequenced for a study of T cell changes during pregnancy in multiple sclerosis. The ends were cut back, 6 bases at V and 8 bases at J, with 14 bases in the middle. Per the germline V gene, CDR1 is SEHNR and CDR2 is FQNEAQ (reference sequence). This CDR3 spans 14 amino acids. This table comes from immunoSEQ multiplex PCR, and its TCRdb copy is limited to in-frame clones, with some not included. In the table there are 85,000 to 95,000 clones, 90% to 95% of which are singletons. The sequences come from peripheral blood, collected after pregnancy. The TCR originated in a female donor in good health, enrolled as a control in a pregnancy study. The J gene is TRBJ1-6, the V gene TRBV7-9; D is possibly TRBD1 (6 bases). CDR3 in amino acids: CASSSGTSDSPLHF. CDR3 DNA sequence: TGTGCCAGCAGTTCCGGGACAAGCGATTCACCCCTCCACTTT.